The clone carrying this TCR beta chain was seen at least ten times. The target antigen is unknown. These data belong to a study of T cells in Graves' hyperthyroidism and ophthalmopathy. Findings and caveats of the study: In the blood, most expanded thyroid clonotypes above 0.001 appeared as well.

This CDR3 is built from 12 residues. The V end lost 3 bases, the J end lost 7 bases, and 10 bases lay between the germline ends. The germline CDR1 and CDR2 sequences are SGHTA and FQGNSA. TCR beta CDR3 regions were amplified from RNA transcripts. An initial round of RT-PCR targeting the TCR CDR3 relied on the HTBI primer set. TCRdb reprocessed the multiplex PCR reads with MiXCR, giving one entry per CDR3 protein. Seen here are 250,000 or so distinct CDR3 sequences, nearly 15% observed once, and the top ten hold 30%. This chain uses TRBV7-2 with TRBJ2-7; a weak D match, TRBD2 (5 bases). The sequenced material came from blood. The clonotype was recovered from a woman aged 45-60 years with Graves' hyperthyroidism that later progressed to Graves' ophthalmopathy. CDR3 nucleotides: TGTGCCAGCAGCTTCGGAGGTACGGAGCAGTACTTC. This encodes CASSFGGTEQYF. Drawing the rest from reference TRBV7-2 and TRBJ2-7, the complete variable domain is GAGVSQSPSNKVTEKGKDVELRCDPISGHTALYWYRQSLGQGLEFLIYFQGNSAPDKSGLPSDRFSAERTGGSVSTLTIQRTQQEDSAVYLCASSFGGTEQYFGPGTRLTVT.